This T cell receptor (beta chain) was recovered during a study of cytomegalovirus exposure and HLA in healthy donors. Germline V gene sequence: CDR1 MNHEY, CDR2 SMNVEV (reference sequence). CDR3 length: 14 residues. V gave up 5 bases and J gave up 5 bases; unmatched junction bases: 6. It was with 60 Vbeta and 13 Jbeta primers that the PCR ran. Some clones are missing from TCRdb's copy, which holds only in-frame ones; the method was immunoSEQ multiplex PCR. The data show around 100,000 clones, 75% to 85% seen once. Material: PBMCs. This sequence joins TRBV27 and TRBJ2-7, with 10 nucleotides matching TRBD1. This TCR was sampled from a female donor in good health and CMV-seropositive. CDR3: CASSPRTGGHEQYF. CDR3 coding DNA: TGTGCCAGCAGTCCTCGGACAGGGGGGCACGAGCAGTACTTC.